The sequence of this T cell receptor (beta chain) was determined in a study of T-cell memory formation after mild COVID-19. Study background: Largely, TCR clusters stayed within a single donor. General study points: Clones contracting across day 15 to 85 had a balanced CD4/CD8 profile; later expanding clones leaned CD4+. Clonal second-wave expansions that peaked on day 37 had unconfirmed SARS-CoV-2 specificity. Researchers report contracting CD4+ clones mostly in CM and EM, with CD8+ clones in EMRA.

As for this clonotype: Its antigen is not known.

TCRdb called the 5' RACE reads again in MiXCR, with one record for every CDR3 protein. Among just over 200,000 distinct CDR3 sequences listed, just over 9.5% were seen once. Trimming removed 3 bases at V and 0 bases at J, with 10 bases between. There are 14 residues in the CDR3. Looked up from germline, CDR1 is SGHDT and CDR2 is YYEEEE. Source material: PBMCs or a T cell subset sorted from them (not recorded which). This receptor was taken from a man aged 18 to 30 who had mild COVID-19 (a few samples of this study predate the infection). Cell type and time point are not known. The J gene is TRBJ2-7, the V gene TRBV5-6; perhaps TRBD1 as D (6 bases). CDR3 loop: CASSSTQGSYEQYF. For the CDR3, the DNA is TGTGCCAGCAGCTCAACACAGGGCTCCTACGAGCAGTACTTC.